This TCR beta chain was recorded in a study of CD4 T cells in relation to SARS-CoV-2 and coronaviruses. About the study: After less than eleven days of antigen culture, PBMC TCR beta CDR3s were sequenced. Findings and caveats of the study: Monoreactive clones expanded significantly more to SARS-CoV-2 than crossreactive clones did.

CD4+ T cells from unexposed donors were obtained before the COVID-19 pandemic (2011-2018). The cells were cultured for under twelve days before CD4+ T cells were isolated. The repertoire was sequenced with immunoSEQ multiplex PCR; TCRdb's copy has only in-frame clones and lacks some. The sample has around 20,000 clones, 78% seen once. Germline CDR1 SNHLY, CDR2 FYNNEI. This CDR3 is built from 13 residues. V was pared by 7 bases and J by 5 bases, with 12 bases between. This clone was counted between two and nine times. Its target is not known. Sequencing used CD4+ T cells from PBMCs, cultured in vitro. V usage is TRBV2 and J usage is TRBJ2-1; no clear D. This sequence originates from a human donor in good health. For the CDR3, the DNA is TGTGCCAGCACCCCGGGTCGGGACAATGAGCAGTTCTTC. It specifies CASTPGRDNEQFF.